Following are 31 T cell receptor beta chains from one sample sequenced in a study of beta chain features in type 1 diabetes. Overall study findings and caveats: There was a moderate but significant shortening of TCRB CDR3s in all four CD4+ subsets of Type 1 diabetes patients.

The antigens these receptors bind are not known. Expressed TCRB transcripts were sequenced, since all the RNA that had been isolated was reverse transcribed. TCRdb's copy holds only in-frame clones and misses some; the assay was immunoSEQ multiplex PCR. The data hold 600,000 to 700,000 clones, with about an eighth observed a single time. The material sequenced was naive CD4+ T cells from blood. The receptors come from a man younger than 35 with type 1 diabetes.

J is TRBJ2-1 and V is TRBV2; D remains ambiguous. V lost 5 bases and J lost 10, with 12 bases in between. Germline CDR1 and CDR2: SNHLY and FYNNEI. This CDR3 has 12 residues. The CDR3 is CASSPRQTEQFF. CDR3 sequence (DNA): TGTGCCAGCAGTCCTCGCCAAACCGAGCAGTTCTTC.

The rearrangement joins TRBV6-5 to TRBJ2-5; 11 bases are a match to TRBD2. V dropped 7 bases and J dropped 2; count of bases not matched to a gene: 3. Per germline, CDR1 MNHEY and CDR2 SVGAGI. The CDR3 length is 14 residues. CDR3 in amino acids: CASNLAGGQETQYF. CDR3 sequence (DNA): TGTGCCAGCAACCTAGCGGGGGGACAAGAGACCCAGTACTTC.

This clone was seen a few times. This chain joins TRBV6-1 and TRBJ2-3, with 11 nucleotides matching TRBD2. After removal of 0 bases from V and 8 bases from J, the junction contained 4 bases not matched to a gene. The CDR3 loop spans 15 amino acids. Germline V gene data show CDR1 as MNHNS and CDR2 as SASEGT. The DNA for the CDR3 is TGTGCCAGCAGTGAAGCGCTAGCGGGGGGTGGTACGCAGTATTTT. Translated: CASSEALAGGGTQYF.

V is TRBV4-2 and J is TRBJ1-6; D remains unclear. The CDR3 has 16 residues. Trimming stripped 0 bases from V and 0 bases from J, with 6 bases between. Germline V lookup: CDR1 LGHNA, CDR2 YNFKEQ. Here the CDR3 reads CASSQDTSSYNSPLHF. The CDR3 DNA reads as TGTGCCAGCAGCCAAGACACGAGCTCCTATAATTCACCCCTCCACTTT.

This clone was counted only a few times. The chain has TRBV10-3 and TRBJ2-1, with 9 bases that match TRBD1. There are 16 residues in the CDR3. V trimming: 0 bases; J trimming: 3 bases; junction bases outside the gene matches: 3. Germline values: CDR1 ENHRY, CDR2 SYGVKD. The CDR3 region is CAISESRTGDYNEQFF. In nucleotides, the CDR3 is TGTGCCATCAGTGAGTCTCGGACAGGGGACTACAATGAGCAGTTCTTC.

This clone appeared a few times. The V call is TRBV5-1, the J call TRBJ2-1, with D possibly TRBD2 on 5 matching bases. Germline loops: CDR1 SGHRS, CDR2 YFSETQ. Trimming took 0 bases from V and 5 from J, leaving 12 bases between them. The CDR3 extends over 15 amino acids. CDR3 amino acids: CASSLEDLMDNEQFF. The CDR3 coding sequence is TGCGCCAGCAGCTTGGAGGACTTAATGGACAATGAGCAGTTCTTC.

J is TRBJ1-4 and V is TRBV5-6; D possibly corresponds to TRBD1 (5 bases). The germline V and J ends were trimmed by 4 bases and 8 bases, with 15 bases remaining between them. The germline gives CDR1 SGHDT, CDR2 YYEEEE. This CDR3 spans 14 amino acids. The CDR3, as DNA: TGTGCCAGCAGCCCCGGGACTCTTACGGAAAAACTGTTTTTT. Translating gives CASSPGTLTEKLFF.

The DNA of the CDR3 is TGTGCCAGCAGCCAGCTAAGGACAGGACGAAACACCGGGGAGCTGTTTTTT. This gives the protein CASSQLRTGRNTGELFF. The V and J genes are TRBV14 and TRBJ2-2, with 7 bases aligning to TRBD1. Germline-derived CDR1 and CDR2 are SGHDN and FVKESK. V trimming: 3 bases; J trimming: 2 bases; junction bases outside the gene matches: 9. There are 17 residues in the CDR3.

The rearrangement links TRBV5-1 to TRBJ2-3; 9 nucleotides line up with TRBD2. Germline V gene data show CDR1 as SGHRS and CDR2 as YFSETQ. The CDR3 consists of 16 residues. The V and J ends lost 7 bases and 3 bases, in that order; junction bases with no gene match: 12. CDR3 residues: CASGLSGGAGTDTQYF. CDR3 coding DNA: TGCGCCAGCGGACTTAGCGGGGGCGCGGGGACAGATACGCAGTATTTT.

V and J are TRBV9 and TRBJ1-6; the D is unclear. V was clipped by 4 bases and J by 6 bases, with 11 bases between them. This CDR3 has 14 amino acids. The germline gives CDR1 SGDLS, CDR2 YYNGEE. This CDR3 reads CASSPRFGNSPLHF. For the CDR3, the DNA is TGTGCCAGCAGCCCGAGGTTTGGTAATTCACCCCTCCACTTT.

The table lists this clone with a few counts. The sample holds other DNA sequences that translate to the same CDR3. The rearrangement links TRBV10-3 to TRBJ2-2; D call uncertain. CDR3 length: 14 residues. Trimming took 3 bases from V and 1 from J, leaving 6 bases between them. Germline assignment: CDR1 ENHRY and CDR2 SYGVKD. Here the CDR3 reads CAISDTQNTGELFF. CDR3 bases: TGTGCCATCAGTGACACGCAGAACACCGGGGAGCTGTTTTTT.

The CDR3 loop reads CASSGTPGQGFSPLHF. CDR3 DNA: TGTGCCAGCAGTGGAACCCCGGGACAGGGTTTTTCACCCCTCCACTTT. This sequence joins TRBV28 and TRBJ1-6, with TRBD1 identical over 9 bases. The CDR3 runs to 16 residues. Germline-derived CDR1 and CDR2 are MDHEN and SYDVKM. V gave up 5 bases and J gave up 9 bases; unmatched junction bases: 11.

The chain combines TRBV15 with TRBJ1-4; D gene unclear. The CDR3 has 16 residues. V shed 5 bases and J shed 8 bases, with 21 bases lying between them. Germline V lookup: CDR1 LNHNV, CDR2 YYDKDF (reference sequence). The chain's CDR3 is CATSSRGGGLGEKLFF. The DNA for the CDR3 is TGTGCCACCAGCTCCCGTGGCGGAGGGCTCGGCGAAAAACTGTTTTTT. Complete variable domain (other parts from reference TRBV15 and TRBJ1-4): DAMVIQNPRYQVTQFGKPVTLSCSQTLNHNVMYWYQQKSSQAPKLLFHYYDKDFNNEADTPDNFQSRRPNTSFCFLDIRSPGLGDTAMYLCATSSRGGGLGEKLFFGSGTQLSVL.

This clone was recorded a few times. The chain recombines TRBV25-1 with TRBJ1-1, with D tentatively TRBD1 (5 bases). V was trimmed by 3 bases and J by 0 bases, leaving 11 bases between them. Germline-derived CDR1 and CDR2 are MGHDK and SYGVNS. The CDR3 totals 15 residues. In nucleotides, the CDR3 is TGTGCCAGCAGTGATACAGGACTCATGAACACTGAAGCTTTCTTT. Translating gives CASSDTGLMNTEAFF.

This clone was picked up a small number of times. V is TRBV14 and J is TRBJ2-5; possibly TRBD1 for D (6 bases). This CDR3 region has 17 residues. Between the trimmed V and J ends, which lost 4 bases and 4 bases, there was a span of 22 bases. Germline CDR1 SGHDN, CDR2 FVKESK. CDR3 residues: CASSLLQGTITGETQYF. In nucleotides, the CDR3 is TGTGCCAGCAGCCTCCTACAGGGAACGATAACGGGAGAGACCCAGTACTTC.

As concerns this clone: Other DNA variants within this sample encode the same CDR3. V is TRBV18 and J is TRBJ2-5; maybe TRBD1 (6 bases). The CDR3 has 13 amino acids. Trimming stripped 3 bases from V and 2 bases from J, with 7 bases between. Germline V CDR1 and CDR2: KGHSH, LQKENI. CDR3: CASSPGQQETQYF. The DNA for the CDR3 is TGTGCCAGCTCACCCGGACAGCAAGAGACCCAGTACTTC.

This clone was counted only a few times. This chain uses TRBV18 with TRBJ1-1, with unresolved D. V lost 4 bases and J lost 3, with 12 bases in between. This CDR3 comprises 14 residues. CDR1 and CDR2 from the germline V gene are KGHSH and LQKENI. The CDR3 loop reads CASSLLTGDTEAFF. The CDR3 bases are TGTGCCAGCTCACTACTGACTGGAGACACTGAAGCTTTCTTT.

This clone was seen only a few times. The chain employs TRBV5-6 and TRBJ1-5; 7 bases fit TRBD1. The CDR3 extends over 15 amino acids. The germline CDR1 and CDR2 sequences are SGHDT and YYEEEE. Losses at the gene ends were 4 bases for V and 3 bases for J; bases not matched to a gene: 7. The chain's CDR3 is CASSQTTGVNQPQHF. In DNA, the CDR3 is TGTGCCAGCAGCCAGACTACAGGGGTCAATCAGCCCCAGCATTTT.

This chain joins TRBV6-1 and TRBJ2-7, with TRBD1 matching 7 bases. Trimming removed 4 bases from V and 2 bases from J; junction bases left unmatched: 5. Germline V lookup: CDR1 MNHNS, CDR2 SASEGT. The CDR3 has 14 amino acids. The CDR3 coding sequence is TGTGCCAGCAGTGGGGGACAGACTACCTACGAGCAGTACTTC. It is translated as CASSGGQTTYEQYF.

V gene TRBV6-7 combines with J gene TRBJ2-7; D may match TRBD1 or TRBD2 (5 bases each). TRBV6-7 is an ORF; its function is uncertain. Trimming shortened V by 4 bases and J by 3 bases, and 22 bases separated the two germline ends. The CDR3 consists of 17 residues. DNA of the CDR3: TGTGCCAGCAGTTGCCCTCTCGGGGCTCCCCAGGTCTACGAGCAGTACTTC. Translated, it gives CASSCPLGAPQVYEQYF.

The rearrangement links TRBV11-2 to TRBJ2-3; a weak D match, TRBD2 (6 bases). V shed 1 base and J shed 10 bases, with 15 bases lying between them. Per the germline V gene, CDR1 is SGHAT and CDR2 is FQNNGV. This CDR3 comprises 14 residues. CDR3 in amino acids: CASSLGAGRGAQYF. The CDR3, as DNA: TGTGCCAGCAGCTTAGGGGCCGGGCGGGGAGCGCAGTATTTT.

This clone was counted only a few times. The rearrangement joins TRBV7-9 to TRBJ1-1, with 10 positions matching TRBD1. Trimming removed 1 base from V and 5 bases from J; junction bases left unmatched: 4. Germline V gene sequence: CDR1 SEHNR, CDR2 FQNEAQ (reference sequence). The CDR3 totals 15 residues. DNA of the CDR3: TGTGCCAGCAGCTTAGGGACAGGGGGGTGGACTGAAGCTTTCTTT. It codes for CASSLGTGGWTEAFF.

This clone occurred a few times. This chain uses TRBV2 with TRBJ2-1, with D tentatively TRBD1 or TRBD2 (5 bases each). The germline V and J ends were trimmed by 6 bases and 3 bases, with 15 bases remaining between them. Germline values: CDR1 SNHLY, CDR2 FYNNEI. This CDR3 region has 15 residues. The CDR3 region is CASRVGAVNYNEQFF. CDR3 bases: TGTGCCAGCAGAGTCGGGGCAGTTAACTACAATGAGCAGTTCTTC.

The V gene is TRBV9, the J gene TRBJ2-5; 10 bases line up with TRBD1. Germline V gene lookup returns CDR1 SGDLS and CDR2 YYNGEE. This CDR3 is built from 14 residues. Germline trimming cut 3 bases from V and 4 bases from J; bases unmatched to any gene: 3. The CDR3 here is CASSARTGGETQYF. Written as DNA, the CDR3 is TGTGCCAGCAGCGCTAGGACAGGGGGAGAGACCCAGTACTTC.

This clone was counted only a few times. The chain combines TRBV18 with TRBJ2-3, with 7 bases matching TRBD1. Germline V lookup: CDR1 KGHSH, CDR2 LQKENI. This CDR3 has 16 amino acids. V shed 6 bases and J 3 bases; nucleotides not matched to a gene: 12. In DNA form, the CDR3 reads TGTGCCAGCTCCCCCAGACAGGGAAATCCGACAGATACGCAGTATTTT. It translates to CASSPRQGNPTDTQYF.

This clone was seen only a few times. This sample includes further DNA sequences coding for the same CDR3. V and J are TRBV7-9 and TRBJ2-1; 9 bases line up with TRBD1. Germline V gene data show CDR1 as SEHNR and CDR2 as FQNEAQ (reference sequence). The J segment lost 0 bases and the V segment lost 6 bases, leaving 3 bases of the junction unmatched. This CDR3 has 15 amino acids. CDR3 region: CASSDRGSSYNEQFF. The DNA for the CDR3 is TGTGCCAGCAGTGACAGGGGGAGCTCCTACAATGAGCAGTTCTTC. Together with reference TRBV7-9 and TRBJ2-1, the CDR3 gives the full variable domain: DTGVSQNPRHKITKRGQNVTFRCDPISEHNRLYWYRQTLGQGPEFLTYFQNEAQLEKSRLLSDRFSAERPKGSFSTLEIQRTEQGDSAMYLCASSDRGSSYNEQFFGPGTRLTVL.

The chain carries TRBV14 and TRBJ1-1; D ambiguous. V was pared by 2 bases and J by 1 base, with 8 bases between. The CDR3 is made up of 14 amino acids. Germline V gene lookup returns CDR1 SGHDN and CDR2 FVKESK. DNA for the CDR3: TGTGCCAGCAGCCAACGGGGTCAGAACACTGAAGCTTTCTTT. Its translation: CASSQRGQNTEAFF.

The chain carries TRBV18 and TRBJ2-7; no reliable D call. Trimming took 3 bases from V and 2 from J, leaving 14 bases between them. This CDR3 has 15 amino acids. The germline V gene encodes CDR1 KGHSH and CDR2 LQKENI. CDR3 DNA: TGTGCCAGCTCACCTGCCGAGCACCTTCCCTACGAGCAGTACTTC. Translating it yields CASSPAEHLPYEQYF.

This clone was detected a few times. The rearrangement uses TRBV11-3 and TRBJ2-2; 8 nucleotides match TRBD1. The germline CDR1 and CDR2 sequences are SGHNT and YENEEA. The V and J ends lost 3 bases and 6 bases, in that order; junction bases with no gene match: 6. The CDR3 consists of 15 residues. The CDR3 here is CASSFGTGFSGELFF. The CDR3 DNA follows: TGTGCCAGCAGCTTCGGGACAGGATTTTCCGGGGAGCTGTTTTTT.

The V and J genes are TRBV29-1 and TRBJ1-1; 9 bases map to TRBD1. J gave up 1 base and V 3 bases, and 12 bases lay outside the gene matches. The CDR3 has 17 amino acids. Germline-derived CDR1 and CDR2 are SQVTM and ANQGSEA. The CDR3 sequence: CSVDSDRGSFANTEAFF. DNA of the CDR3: TGCAGCGTTGATTCGGACAGGGGCAGTTTTGCGAACACTGAAGCTTTCTTT.

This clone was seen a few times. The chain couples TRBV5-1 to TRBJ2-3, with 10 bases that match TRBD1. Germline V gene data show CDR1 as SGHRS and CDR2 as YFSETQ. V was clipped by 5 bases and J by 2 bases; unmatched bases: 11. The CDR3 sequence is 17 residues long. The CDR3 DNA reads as TGCGCCAGCAGGCATACACCGGGACAGGGGTTCACAGATACGCAGTATTTT. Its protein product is CASRHTPGQGFTDTQYF.